These 7 T cell receptor beta chains share one sample of origin, sequenced in a study of blood T cell repertoires in COVID-19. Using immunoSEQ multiplex PCR, the repertoire was profiled, and TCRdb retains in-frame clones only, with some absent. The profile shows some 250,000 clones, approximately 86% of them singletons. Sequenced: PBMCs or T cells enriched from blood (not recorded which). The receptors derive from a woman between 40 and 50 years old with acute COVID-19.

The rearrangement joins TRBV5-8 to TRBJ1-5, with a weak D call TRBD1 (6 bases). The V gene's germline CDR1 is SGHTS and CDR2 YDEGEE. Trimming removed 3 bases from V and 6 bases from J, with 10 bases in between. CDR3 length equals 13 residues. The CDR3 here is CASSWGLSQPQHF. CDR3 nucleotides: TGTGCCAGCAGCTGGGGGCTGAGTCAGCCCCAGCATTTT. Complete variable domain (other parts from reference TRBV5-8 and TRBJ1-5): EAGVTQSPTHLIKTRGQQATLRCSPISGHTSVYWYQQALGLGLQFLLWYDEGEERNRGNFPPRFSGRQFPNYSSELNVNALELEDSALYLCASSWGLSQPQHFGDGTRLSIL.

This clone was seen more than once but under ten times. The chain employs TRBV7-9 and TRBJ1-1; a possible D gene is TRBD1 (5 bases). Germline V gene lookup returns CDR1 SEHNR and CDR2 FQNEAQ (reference sequence). CDR3 length equals 15 residues. The V and J ends lost 5 bases and 1 base respectively, with 14 bases between them. CDR3 amino acids: CASSPGRGGNTEAFF. The CDR3 DNA is TGTGCCAGCAGCCCAGGTAGGGGTGGGAACACTGAAGCTTTCTTT. The full variable domain, completed using reference TRBV7-9 and TRBJ1-1, is DTGVSQNPRHKITKRGQNVTFRCDPISEHNRLYWYRQTLGQGPEFLTYFQNEAQLEKSRLLSDRFSAERPKGSFSTLEIQRTEQGDSAMYLCASSPGRGGNTEAFFGQGTRLTVV.

The chain employs TRBV29-1 and TRBJ2-6; perhaps TRBD1 as D (5 bases). Trimming shortened V by 4 bases and J by 0 bases, and 10 bases separated the two germline ends. Germline-derived CDR1 and CDR2 are SQVTM and ANQGSEA. This CDR3 has 15 residues. CDR3 sequence reads: CSVAQGPSGANVLTF. CDR3 coding DNA: TGCAGCGTTGCGCAGGGCCCCTCTGGGGCCAACGTCCTGACTTTC.

This rearrangement joins TRBV11-2 to TRBJ1-4; D is unresolved. Trimming removed 7 bases from V and 2 bases from J, with 11 bases in between. This CDR3 comprises 14 residues. Germline loops: CDR1 SGHAT, CDR2 FQNNGV. In DNA form, the CDR3 reads TGTGCCAGCAACCCCGACACTACTAATGAAAAACTGTTTTTT. This gives the protein CASNPDTTNEKLFF.

The chain combines TRBV18 with TRBJ2-3; TRBD2 matches 10 bases. V trimming: 6 bases; J trimming: 0 bases; junction bases outside the gene matches: 9. Germline CDR1 reads KGHSH; CDR2 reads LQKENI. CDR3 length: 17 amino acids. DNA of the CDR3: TGTGCCAGCTCGCGGAATGGACTAGCGGCTAGCACAGATACGCAGTATTTT. Residues: CASSRNGLAASTDTQYF.

The chain carries TRBV25-1 and TRBJ1-1; no reliable D call. Germline-derived CDR1 and CDR2 are MGHDK and SYGVNS. The CDR3 spans 13 residues. Trimming removed 6 bases at V and 1 base at J, with 9 bases between. DNA of the CDR3: TGTGCCAGCAGACATCCAGGGAACACTGAAGCTTTCTTT. It codes for CASRHPGNTEAFF.

The CDR3, as DNA: TGTGCCAGCAGCTTAGTTAGCGGACCCTACAATGAGCAGTTCTTC. Protein: CASSLVSGPYNEQFF. The chain employs TRBV11-3 and TRBJ2-1; a weak D match, TRBD2 (6 bases). V lost 1 base and J lost 2, with 9 bases in between. In germline, CDR1 is SGHNT, CDR2 YENEEA. The CDR3 runs 15 residues.